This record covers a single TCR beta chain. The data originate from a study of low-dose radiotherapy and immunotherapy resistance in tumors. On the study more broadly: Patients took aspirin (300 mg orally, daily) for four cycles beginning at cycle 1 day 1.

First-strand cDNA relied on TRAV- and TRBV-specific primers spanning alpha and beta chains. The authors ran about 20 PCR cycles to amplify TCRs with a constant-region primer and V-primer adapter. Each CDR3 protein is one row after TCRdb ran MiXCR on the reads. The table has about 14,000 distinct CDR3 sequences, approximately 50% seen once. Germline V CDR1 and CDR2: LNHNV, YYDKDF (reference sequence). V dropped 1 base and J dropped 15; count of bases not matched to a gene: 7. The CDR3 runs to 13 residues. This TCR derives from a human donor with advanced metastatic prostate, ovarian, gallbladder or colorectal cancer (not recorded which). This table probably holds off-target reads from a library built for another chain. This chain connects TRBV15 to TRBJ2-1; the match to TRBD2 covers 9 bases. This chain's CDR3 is CATSRVGSSGMFF. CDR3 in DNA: TGTGCCACCAGCAGAGTCGGTTCTAGCGGGATGTTCTTC. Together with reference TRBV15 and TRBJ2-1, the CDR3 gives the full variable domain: DAMVIQNPRYQVTQFGKPVTLSCSQTLNHNVMYWYQQKSSQAPKLLFHYYDKDFNNEADTPDNFQSRRPNTSFCFLDIRSPGLGDTAMYLCATSRVGSSGMFFGPGTRLTVL.